A selection of T cell receptor beta chains follows, all from one sample in a study of blood T cell repertoires in COVID-19. Clones were read by immunoSEQ multiplex PCR, and TCRdb kept only the in-frame ones, dropping some. The sample carries a few hundred thousand clones, 85% to 90% recorded once. The sequenced material came from PBMCs or T cells enriched from blood (not recorded which). Source of these receptors: a woman aged 25 to 39 who had been exposed to COVID-19. CDR3s include the opening cysteine and the closing phenylalanine or tryptophan. A D gene is named only where the DNA matches it firmly. The size of a clone is reported for some rows only, either as once, few or many, or as a class for expanded clones.

size: NA
J: TRBJ2-1
D: TRBD2
V: TRBV9
DNA: TGTGCCAGCAGCCCCCCGCCGGGACTAGACAATGAGCAGTTCTTC
CDR3: CASSPPPGLDNEQFF

size: NA
J: TRBJ1-2
D: TRBD1
V: TRBV2
DNA: TGTGCCAGCAGTGTGGCCAGGGGGCGAGACTATGGCTACACCTTC
CDR3: CASSVARGRDYGYTF

size: NA
J: TRBJ2-3
D: TRBD2
V: TRBV28
DNA: TGTGCCAGCAGTTTAATAGCGGGTGTGGTGACAGATACGCAGTATTTT
CDR3: CASSLIAGVVTDTQYF

size: NA
J: TRBJ1-4
D: NA
V: TRBV6-5
DNA: TGTGCCAGCAGTTCCCTCGGGGGGGATGAAAAACTGTTTTTT
CDR3: CASSSLGGDEKLFF

size: NA
J: TRBJ2-4
D: TRBD2
V: TRBV10-3
DNA: TGTGCCACCGGTACTCTTATTAAAAGCGGGGTGCAGCTAAAAAACATTCAGTACTTC
CDR3: CATGTLIKSGVQLKNIQYF

size: NA
J: TRBJ2-1
D: TRBD2
V: TRBV4-2
DNA: TGTGCCAGCAGCCAAGAACTAGCGGGAGGTGCCTCGGACAATGAGCAGTTCTTC
CDR3: CASSQELAGGASDNEQFF

size: few
J: TRBJ1-2
D: TRBD1
V: TRBV6-5
DNA: TGTGCCAGCAGCTTAAGACAGGGGGGAGGCTACACCTTC
CDR3: CASSLRQGGGYTF

size: NA
J: TRBJ2-1
D: NA
V: TRBV7-3
DNA: TGTGCCAGCAGTCAGATCGGGTATTACAATGAGCAGTTCTTC
CDR3: CASSQIGYYNEQFF

size: NA
J: TRBJ2-7
D: NA
V: TRBV21-1
DNA: TGTGCCAGCAGCAAAGAGGCCAGGGCGGGACAGGGGACCTCTTACGAGCAGTACTTC
CDR3: CASSKEARAGQGTSYEQYF

size: NA
J: TRBJ2-7
D: TRBD2
V: TRBV27
DNA: TGTGCCAGCAGGATGACTAGCTCCCCTTCGCGGGAATACGAGCAGTACTTC
CDR3: CASRMTSSPSREYEQYF

size: NA
J: TRBJ1-2
D: NA
V: TRBV28
DNA: TGTGCCAGCGGACAGAACTATGGCTACACCTTC
CDR3: CASGQNYGYTF

size: NA
J: TRBJ1-6
D: NA
V: TRBV7-8
DNA: TGTGCCAGCAGCTTAGCAGGGGGAGATAATTCACCCCTCCACTTT
CDR3: CASSLAGGDNSPLHF

size: NA
J: TRBJ1-2
D: TRBD1
V: TRBV6-1
DNA: TGTGCCAGCAGAGAACAGGGGGCCCTTTTCCACACCTTC
CDR3: CASREQGALFHTF

size: NA
J: TRBJ2-3
D: TRBD1
V: TRBV7-9
DNA: TGTGCCAGCAGCAAGTCGGGACAGGGCACAGATACGCAGTATTTT
CDR3: CASSKSGQGTDTQYF

size: NA
J: TRBJ2-1
D: TRBD1
V: TRBV7-3
DNA: TGTGCCAGCAGCAATTCCGGGACAGGGGTCGAGCAGTTCTTC
CDR3: CASSNSGTGVEQFF

size: once
J: TRBJ2-1
D: NA
V: TRBV5-1
DNA: TGCGCCAGCAGCTCGACAGGAGGTGAGCAGTTCTTC
CDR3: CASSSTGGEQFF